The clone carrying this TCR beta chain was picked up many times. The PCR made use of 60 Vbeta and 13 Jbeta primers. TCRdb's table, derived via immunoSEQ multiplex PCR, lists solely in-frame clones and lacks some. Of about 190,000 clones listed, approximately 79% are singletons. The entry originates in a study of cytomegalovirus exposure and HLA in healthy donors. CDR1 and CDR2 from the germline V gene are MNHEY and SVGAGI. The CDR3 runs 14 residues. The ends were cut back, 6 bases at V and 10 bases at J, with 16 bases in the middle. Sequenced: PBMCs. The rearrangement uses TRBV6-5 and TRBJ1-6; perhaps TRBD1 as D (6 bases). This receptor was taken from a woman aged 18-30 years in good health and CMV-seronegative. Here the CDR3 reads CASRFLDSRSPLHF. The CDR3 DNA reads TGTGCCAGCAGATTCCTGGACAGTAGGTCACCCCTCCACTTT.